This is a list of T cell receptor beta chains from one sample in a study of blood T cell repertoires in COVID-19. TCRdb keeps only in-frame clones here, not all; method: immunoSEQ multiplex PCR. Of about 150,000 clones listed, just over 85% are singletons. Sequenced input: peripheral blood. These receptors all stem from a man between 65 and 80 years old with acute or convalescent COVID-19. Both conserved end residues are part of each CDR3. A D gene is named only where the DNA matches it firmly. Clone sizes are given selectively: once, few, many, or a class where the clone is expanded.

>TRBJ1-5|TRBD1|15|TRBV10-3|few
TGTGCCATCAGTGAGTCGAAAGGGGGCGGACAGCCCCAGCATTTT
CAISESKGGGQPQHF
>TRBJ2-2|NA|15|TRBV11-3|NA
TGTGCCAGCAGCTCATTCCGCGCGAACACCGGGGAGCTGTTTTTT
CASSSFRANTGELFF
>TRBJ2-7|TRBD1|13|TRBV29-1|NA
TGCAGCGTCCGGACAGGGGGGGCCTACGAGCAGTACTTC
CSVRTGGAYEQYF
>TRBJ2-1|TRBD1|14|TRBV19|NA
TGTGCCAGTAGTATTCCCCAGGGGGTCAATGAGCAGTTCTTC
CASSIPQGVNEQFF
>TRBJ2-1|TRBD2|16|TRBV11-1|NA
TGTGCCAGCAGCCTGGGACTAGCGGGGACCTACAATGAGCAGTTCTTC
CASSLGLAGTYNEQFF
>TRBJ1-5|TRBD1|16|TRBV6-6|NA
TGTGCCAGCAGAAAACAGGGGGCTGATGGCAATCAGCCCCAGCATTTT
CASRKQGADGNQPQHF
>TRBJ1-1|TRBD1|18|TRBV9|NA
TGTGCCAGCAGCGTAGCCCCAAGGCAGACAGGGTTAAATTCTGAAGCTTTCTTT
CASSVAPRQTGLNSEAFF
>TRBJ2-3|NA|12|TRBV28|once
TGTGCCAGCAACCGACTCACAGATACGCAGTATTTT
CASNRLTDTQYF
>TRBJ1-4|TRBD1|15|TRBV6-6|NA
TGTGCCAGCAGTAAGAGACAGGGCACTAATGAAAAACTGTTTTTT
CASSKRQGTNEKLFF
>TRBJ1-1|NA|14|TRBV9|NA
TGTGCCAGCAGCGTACAGGGAAGTGGGACTGAAGCTTTCTTT
CASSVQGSGTEAFF
>TRBJ2-7|NA|18|TRBV28|NA
TGTGCCACCCTGACGGACAGGGGGAATCTAGCGGGAACCTACGAGCAGTACTTC
CATLTDRGNLAGTYEQYF
>TRBJ2-2|TRBD1|15|TRBV19|NA
TGTGCCAGTAGCGCCGGGACAGGGAGCACCGGGGAGCTGTTTTTT
CASSAGTGSTGELFF
>TRBJ1-1|TRBD1|14|TRBV28|NA
TGTGCCAGCAGTATCGGACAGGAGAACACTGAAGCTTTCTTT
CASSIGQENTEAFF
>TRBJ2-6|NA|17|TRBV5-1|NA
TGCGCCAGCAGCTTGGCCCTGGGGCCCTCTGGGGCCAACGTCCTGACTTTC
CASSLALGPSGANVLTF
>TRBJ1-5|TRBD1|15|TRBV7-8|NA
TGTGCCAGCAGCTTAGCAGGGGGCCTGAATCAGCCCCAGCATTTT
CASSLAGGLNQPQHF
>TRBJ2-3|TRBD1|16|TRBV9|NA
TGTGCCAGCAGCGTAGTTCTAACAGGGGGCACAGATACGCAGTATTTT
CASSVVLTGGTDTQYF
>TRBJ1-2|NA|14|TRBV6-1|NA
TGTGCCAGCAGTGAGGCGGGGGGGGACTATGGCTACACCTTC
CASSEAGGDYGYTF
>TRBJ1-2|TRBD1|15|TRBV7-3|NA
TGTGCCAGCAGCCCCACAGGGGGGGGTGGGGATGGCTACACCTTC
CASSPTGGGGDGYTF
>TRBJ2-5|NA|12|TRBV29-1|NA
TGCAGCGTTGTCGGGTACGGAGAGACCCAGTACTTC
CSVVGYGETQYF
>TRBJ1-6|NA|12|TRBV28|medium-sized
TGTGCCAGCAGTTTGGTGGAGCCACCCCTCCACTTT
CASSLVEPPLHF
>TRBJ2-1|NA|14|TRBV4-3|NA
TGCGCCAGCAGCCAAGATTCCTTTTACAATGAGCAGTTCTTC
CASSQDSFYNEQFF
>TRBJ1-1|NA|15|TRBV7-3|NA
TGTGCCAGCAGTGATTCCGACAGGTTGAACACTGAAGCTTTCTTT
CASSDSDRLNTEAFF
>TRBJ2-1|NA|13|TRBV6-1|few
TGTGCCAGCAGTGAGGATAGTTGGAGTGAGCAGTTCTTC
CASSEDSWSEQFF
>TRBJ2-2|NA|13|TRBV28|few
TGTGCCAGCACTCTAGGGGTGGGCGGGGAGCTGTTTTTT
CASTLGVGGELFF
>TRBJ2-1|TRBD2|13|TRBV19|once
TGTGCCAGTGGACTAGCTCCATCCGTCGAGCAGTTCTTC
CASGLAPSVEQFF
>TRBJ2-7|TRBD1|19|TRBV5-1|NA
TGCGCCAGCAGCTTGGTCGGTCCACAGGGGGCGAGGGGATGGAGCGAGCAGTACTTC
CASSLVGPQGARGWSEQYF
>TRBJ2-2|NA|17|TRBV2|NA
TGTGCCAGCACCTACCCTATTGCGGGATTGAACACCGGGGAGCTGTTTTTT
CASTYPIAGLNTGELFF
>TRBJ1-1|TRBD1|16|TRBV6-2/TRBV6-3|once
TGTGCCAGCAGTTACTCTTTTAGGGACAGGGGCACTGAAGCTTTCTTT
CASSYSFRDRGTEAFF
>TRBJ2-7|NA|15|TRBV27|NA
TGTGCCAGCAGTATGACGACATCCGTCCGCTACGAGCAGTACTTC
CASSMTTSVRYEQYF
>TRBJ2-5|TRBD1|14|TRBV5-1|once
TGCGCCAGCAGCGGCGGGACAGGGAGAGAGACCCAGTACTTC
CASSGGTGRETQYF
>TRBJ2-1|TRBD1|14|TRBV18|NA
TGTGCCAGCTCAATAAGACAGGGTCGCAATGAGCAGTTCTTC
CASSIRQGRNEQFF
>TRBJ2-7|TRBD2|14|TRBV14|NA
TGTGCCAGCAGCCCCAGACTAGCGGTCTACGAGCAGTACTTC
CASSPRLAVYEQYF
>TRBJ2-3|TRBD1|14|TRBV2|NA
TGTGCCAGCATTATAGGACAGGGCGCAGATACGCAGTATTTT
CASIIGQGADTQYF
>TRBJ2-3|NA|15|TRBV19|NA
TGTGCCAGTAGTATGAATCGGGGGAGCACAGATACGCAGTATTTT
CASSMNRGSTDTQYF
>TRBJ2-1|TRBD2|15|TRBV11-2|NA
TGTGCCAGCAGCCCCGGACTAGCGTCCTACAATGAGCAGTTCTTC
CASSPGLASYNEQFF